One sample yielded the 31 T cell receptor beta chains listed below, sequenced in a study of naive and memory T cell subsets. Both TRBC1 and TRBC2 were covered by a beta constant-region primer of two equimolar oligonucleotides. TCRdb reprocessed the UMI-ligation and nested PCR reads with MiXCR, giving one entry per CDR3 protein. This table holds around 160,000 distinct CDR3 sequences, about a sixth found once. Sample: naive CD4+ T cells from blood. The receptors here all came from a human donor in good health.

In its sample, this clonotype was seen a few times. J is TRBJ2-4 and V is TRBV7-9; 7 nucleotides match TRBD1. The CDR3 contains 13 residues. Per the germline V gene, CDR1 is SEHNR and CDR2 is FQNEAQ (reference sequence). V gave up 7 bases and J gave up 1 base; unmatched junction bases: 1. CDR3 amino acids: CASNRGAKNIQYF. The CDR3 DNA reads TGTGCCAGCAACAGGGGCGCCAAAAACATTCAGTACTTC.

This clonotype came up a few times. The V call is TRBV7-9, the J call TRBJ2-7, with TRBD1 matching 8 bases. Losses at the gene ends were 2 bases for V and 6 bases for J; bases not matched to a gene: 9. Per germline, CDR1 SEHNR and CDR2 FQNEAQ (reference sequence). The length of the CDR3 is 15 residues. This chain's CDR3 is CASSLTRPGGGEQYF. DNA for the CDR3: TGTGCCAGCAGCTTAACCCGTCCAGGGGGCGGCGAGCAGTACTTC.

The J gene is TRBJ2-4, the V gene TRBV6-5; D is possibly TRBD2 (7 bases). With 6 bases removed from V and 0 bases from J, the gap between germline ends came to 12 bases. The CDR3 has 15 amino acids. Germline V gene data show CDR1 as MNHEY and CDR2 as SVGAGI. Written as DNA, the CDR3 is TGTGCCAGCAGCCCCGGGGGGCTAGCCAAAAACATTCAGTACTTC. Its protein is CASSPGGLAKNIQYF.

This clonotype occurred a few times. The genes are TRBV6-6 and TRBJ2-3; perhaps TRBD1 as D (6 bases). CDR1 MNHNY and CDR2 SVGAGI come from the germline V gene (reference sequence). CDR3 length equals 16 residues. Trimming stripped 5 bases from V and 1 base from J, with 16 bases between. The CDR3 sequence: CASSNTGSMGTDTQYF. The CDR3 bases are TGTGCCAGCAGTAACACAGGGAGTATGGGCACAGATACGCAGTATTTT.

This clonotype was observed a handful of times. The rearrangement joins TRBV25-1 to TRBJ1-5; 7 bases are shared with TRBD1. The CDR3 is made up of 14 amino acids. V gave up 4 bases and J gave up 1 base; unmatched junction bases: 1. Per the germline V gene, CDR1 is MGHDK and CDR2 is SYGVNS. The CDR3 region has the DNA TGTGCCAGCAGTGTGACAGGGAGCAATCAGCCCCAGCATTTT. Its protein is CASSVTGSNQPQHF.

The chain employs TRBV15 and TRBJ1-5; D unclear. From germline, CDR1 is LNHNV and CDR2 YYDKDF (reference sequence). V was cut by 0 bases and J by 1 base, with 10 bases left in between. CDR3 length equals 16 residues. CDR3 sequence (DNA): TGTGCCACCAGCAGAGATTATGGTGCGAGCAATCAGCCCCAGCATTTT. Residues: CATSRDYGASNQPQHF.

The J gene is TRBJ2-7, the V gene TRBV7-9; 10 positions match TRBD1. Unmatched junction bases numbered 9, after V lost 7 bases and J lost 3 bases. Germline-derived CDR1 and CDR2 are SEHNR and FQNEAQ (reference sequence). The CDR3 covers 15 residues. CDR3 coding DNA: TGTGCCAGCACCAACATCGGGGACAGGGGCTACGAGCAGTACTTC. The encoded protein is CASTNIGDRGYEQYF.

This clonotype was counted only a few times. The chain couples TRBV6-2 or TRBV6-3 to TRBJ2-1; 9 bases are shared with TRBD2. Germline lookup yields CDR1 MNHEY and CDR2 SVGEGT. CDR3 length equals 15 residues. Trimming cost V 8 bases and J 3 bases; bases outside gene matches: 8. CDR3 sequence: CASLAGELRYNEQFF. In DNA form, the CDR3 reads TGTGCCAGCTTAGCGGGAGAACTTCGCTACAATGAGCAGTTCTTC.

The table lists this clonotype with a few counts. The chain uses TRBV2 and TRBJ2-5; possible D gene TRBD1, 6 bases. This CDR3 spans 14 amino acids. V was trimmed by 6 bases and J by 1 base, leaving 12 bases between them. The germline gives CDR1 SNHLY, CDR2 FYNNEI. In DNA form, the CDR3 reads TGTGCCAGCAGGGACCGGACAGCCCAAGAGACCCAGTACTTC. It encodes CASRDRTAQETQYF.

This clonotype was counted at least ten times. The chain uses TRBV20-1 and TRBJ1-4; D is possibly TRBD1 (5 bases). V was trimmed by 3 bases and J by 0 bases, leaving 8 bases between them. CDR3 length: 14 amino acids. Germline CDR1 is DFQATT and CDR2 is SNEGSKA (reference sequence). CDR3 sequence: CSASGGATNEKLFF. CDR3 coding DNA: TGCAGTGCTAGTGGGGGAGCAACTAATGAAAAACTGTTTTTT.

The chain joins TRBV10-2 to TRBJ1-1, with 12 bases identical to TRBD1. The germline gives CDR1 WSHSY, CDR2 SAAADI. J lost 4 bases, V lost 4 bases, and 1 base had no gene match. The CDR3 is 14 amino acids. For the CDR3, the DNA is TGCGCCAGCAGTGGGGACAGGGGGCCCACTGAAGCTTTCTTT. Translating gives CASSGDRGPTEAFF.

The CDR3 DNA is TGTGCCAGCAGCTTTTTGGGCTCCTATAATTCACCCCTCCACTTT. This gives the protein CASSFLGSYNSPLHF. The gene calls are TRBV7-2 and TRBJ1-6, with D hard to call. Trimming cost V 3 bases and J 0 bases, with 6 bases left between them. The CDR3 extends over 15 amino acids. Germline V gives CDR1 SGHTA, CDR2 FQGNSA.

Points on this clonotype: The junction differs from germline at one of its ends, possibly a read error. This chain connects TRBV20-1 to TRBJ2-7; 10 nucleotides line up with TRBD2. The CDR3 totals 13 residues. Per germline, CDR1 DFQATT and CDR2 SNEGSKA (reference sequence). The CDR3 sequence is CSARDLLAGLSFF. The CDR3 region has the DNA TGCAGTGCTAGAGATCTACTAGCGGGATTGTCTTTTTTC.

In its sample, this clonotype was seen a few times. The rearrangement uses TRBV5-4 and TRBJ2-3, with D possibly matching TRBD2 (6 bases). This CDR3 has 17 amino acids. Germline CDR1 is SGHNT and CDR2 is YYREEE (reference sequence). Trimming stripped 3 bases from V and 1 base from J, with 18 bases between. CDR3 amino acids: CASSSPSGGGGTDTQYF. The CDR3 DNA reads TGTGCCAGCAGCTCACCAAGTGGGGGAGGTGGCACAGATACGCAGTATTTT.

The table lists this clonotype with a few counts. The chain links TRBV4-2 to TRBJ2-2, with D uncertain. Germline assignment: CDR1 LGHNA and CDR2 YNFKEQ. The V end was cut by 1 base, the J end by 4 bases, with 10 bases between. This CDR3 has 15 amino acids. CDR3 nucleotide sequence: TGTGCCAGCAGCCAAGGACTGACGGCCACCGGGGAGCTGTTTTTT. Amino acid sequence: CASSQGLTATGELFF.

This rearrangement joins TRBV5-5 to TRBJ1-6; D perhaps matches TRBD1 (5 bases). The germline CDR1 and CDR2 sequences are SGHKS and YYEKEE (reference sequence). The CDR3 contains 14 residues. V was cut by 4 bases and J by 10 bases, with 15 bases left in between. The CDR3 protein is CASSPKGDGSPLHF. The CDR3 bases are TGTGCCAGCAGCCCAAAAGGGGATGGATCACCCCTCCACTTT.

This clonotype occurred a few times. This sequence joins TRBV20-1 and TRBJ1-6; D is unclear. Germline CDR1 is DFQATT and CDR2 is SNEGSKA (reference sequence). The CDR3 consists of 14 residues. The V end was cut by 1 base, the J end by 5 bases, with 9 bases between. The CDR3 DNA sequence: TGCAGTGCTAGAGCTACTACTGATAATTCACCCCTCCACTTT. This encodes CSARATTDNSPLHF.

This clonotype was seen at least ten times. The chain is built from TRBV20-1 and TRBJ2-2; 7 bases are shared with TRBD2. Looked up from germline, CDR1 is DFQATT and CDR2 is SNEGSKA (reference sequence). J was trimmed by 0 bases and V by 6 bases; bases with no gene match: 10. The CDR3 has 16 amino acids. The CDR3 sequence is CSAEAGGRPNTGELFF. The CDR3 DNA follows: TGCAGTGCAGAAGCGGGCGGGAGACCGAACACCGGGGAGCTGTTTTTT.

The CDR3 protein is CASSLAGAEQYF. The CDR3, as DNA: TGTGCCAGCAGTTTGGCAGGGGCCGAGCAGTACTTC. This chain links TRBV28 with TRBJ2-7, with D possibly TRBD1 on 6 matching bases. The V and J ends lost 3 bases and 6 bases respectively, with 9 bases between them. This CDR3 has 12 amino acids. Germline V gives CDR1 MDHEN, CDR2 SYDVKM.

This clonotype was counted only a few times. The J gene is TRBJ2-3, the V gene TRBV14; 10 bases agree with TRBD1. Per germline, CDR1 SGHDN and CDR2 FVKESK. The CDR3 length is 16 residues. The ends lost 4 bases at V and 4 bases at J; junction bases unmatched: 8. CDR3 bases: TGTGCCAGCAGCCCCGGGGACAGGGGCAGGTCAGATACGCAGTATTTT. It is translated as CASSPGDRGRSDTQYF.

V usage is TRBV5-8 and J usage is TRBJ2-3; 12 positions agree with TRBD2. This CDR3 spans 17 amino acids. Germline CDR1 SGHTS, CDR2 YDEGEE. With V trimmed by 4 bases and J by 8 bases, 14 bases remained unmatched. In DNA, the CDR3 is TGTGCCAGCAGCCCAGGGCCTGGACTAGCGGGATGGGGTACGCAGTATTTT. Amino acids: CASSPGPGLAGWGTQYF.

This clonotype has only a few counts. This sequence joins TRBV11-1 and TRBJ2-1; the D gene is possibly TRBD1 (6 bases). Germline V gene sequence: CDR1 SGHAT, CDR2 FQDESV (reference sequence). The CDR3 consists of 16 residues. The V gene lost 5 bases and the J gene lost 2 bases, with 16 bases spanning the gap. CDR3 sequence reads: CASSPEGDPTYNEQFF. CDR3 nucleotides: TGTGCCAGCAGCCCCGAGGGGGACCCCACCTACAATGAGCAGTTCTTC.

This clonotype appeared a few times. This chain connects TRBV7-9 to TRBJ1-5; no definite D call. V shed 5 bases and J shed 0 bases, with 5 bases lying between them. The germline CDR1 and CDR2 sequences are SEHNR and FQNEAQ (reference sequence). The length of the CDR3 is 13 residues. The DNA of the CDR3 is TGTGCCAGCAGCGGGAATAGCAATCAGCCCCAGCATTTT. Residues: CASSGNSNQPQHF.

This rearrangement joins TRBV30 to TRBJ2-5, with TRBD1 identical over 9 bases. Trimming cost V 2 bases and J 1 base; bases outside gene matches: 5. CDR1 GTSNPN and CDR2 SVGIG come from the germline V gene (reference sequence). The CDR3 is made up of 15 amino acids. CDR3 in DNA: TGTGCCTGGAGTCCCGGGACAGGGACCCAAGAGACCCAGTACTTC. Translated, it gives CAWSPGTGTQETQYF.

This clonotype turned up a few times. The chain carries TRBV11-2 and TRBJ2-5; a weak D match, TRBD2 (6 bases). CDR3 length: 16 amino acids. V lost 1 base and J 10 bases, leaving 22 bases between the germline ends. The germline gives CDR1 SGHAT, CDR2 FQNNGV. CDR3 DNA: TGTGCCAGCAGCTTAGGCGATAGGGACTCCTCTATAAGCCAGTACTTC. Translation gives CASSLGDRDSSISQYF.

The chain has TRBV11-2 and TRBJ2-3; D remains unclear. Per germline, CDR1 SGHAT and CDR2 FQNNGV. The CDR3 totals 16 residues. V lost 5 bases and J lost 2, with 17 bases in between. This chain's CDR3 is CASSPTRGWDTDTQYF. Here the CDR3 DNA reads TGTGCCAGCAGCCCCACCCGAGGCTGGGACACAGATACGCAGTATTTT.

The CDR3 loop reads CASSLVGLAGYNEQFF. In nucleotides, the CDR3 is TGTGCCAGCAGCTTAGTTGGTCTAGCAGGCTACAATGAGCAGTTCTTC. The chain is built from TRBV7-6 and TRBJ2-1; tentative D call: TRBD2 (5 bases). CDR1 and CDR2 (germline): SGHVS, FNYEAQ. This CDR3 is built from 16 residues. V lost 1 base to trimming and J lost 3 bases, with 13 bases between them.

This rearrangement joins TRBV7-6 to TRBJ1-4; no definite D call. V lost 0 bases to trimming and J lost 8 bases, with 7 bases between them. Germline V gene data show CDR1 as SGHVS and CDR2 as FNYEAQ. The CDR3 spans 13 residues. The CDR3 DNA reads TGTGCCAGCAGCTTAGCCCAAAGGGAAAAACTGTTTTTT. It encodes CASSLAQREKLFF. Variable domain in full (rest from reference TRBV7-6 and TRBJ1-4): GAGVSQSPRYKVTKRGQDVALRCDPISGHVSLYWYRQALGQGPEFLTYFNYEAQQDKSGLPNDRFSAERPEGSISTLTIQRTEQRDSAMYRCASSLAQREKLFFGSGTQLSVL.

This clonotype was counted a few times. The rearrangement uses TRBV12-3 or TRBV12-4 and TRBJ2-2; D is possibly TRBD1 (6 bases). The CDR3 sequence is 15 residues long. V dropped 3 bases and J dropped 2 bases, with 10 bases sitting between them. CDR3 DNA sequence: TGTGCCAGCAGTTTTGTACAGGGAAACACCGGGGAGCTGTTTTTT. Its protein product is CASSFVQGNTGELFF.

With regard to this clonotype: Here the CDR3 omits its conserved ending phenylalanine or tryptophan, so a read error is the likely source. The rearrangement uses TRBV28 and TRBJ2-1; the D is unclear. CDR3 length equals 15 residues. Trimming left V 2 bases short and J 0 bases short, with 8 bases between. Germline CDR1 is MDHEN and CDR2 is SYDVKM. The CDR3 nucleotides are TGTGCCAGCAGTTTACCGTGGGGCTCCTACAATGAGCAGTTCTCC. Its translation: CASSLPWGSYNEQFS.

Of note for this clonotype: Mismatch with germline at one junction end may stem from a read error. V gene TRBV7-2 combines with J gene TRBJ2-1; D tentatively reads TRBD1 or TRBD2 (6 bases each). Germline CDR1 reads SGHTA; CDR2 reads FQGNSA. The CDR3 runs 13 residues. CDR3 sequence reads: CASSLGGGPPPIF. The DNA of the CDR3 is TGTGCCAGCAGCCTAGGAGGGGGGCCACCCCCTATCTTC.